The 13 T cell receptor beta chains listed next were all sequenced from one sample in a study of vaccination effects on CD4 cells after COVID-19. The method was immunoSEQ multiplex PCR; TCRdb's version includes in-frame clones alone and lacks a portion of them. The sample carries around 30,000 clones, approximately 76% recorded once. These receptors lack a known antigen. Antigen-specific CD4+ T cells were expanded (with viral peptide pools) by the ViraFEST assay ahead of sequencing. Investigators separated out CD4+ T cells once about 10 days of culture had passed. Vaccine administered to participants consisted of two doses of either BNT162b2 or mRNA-1273. The material was CD4+ T cells from PBMCs cultured with HCoV-229E spike peptides, obtained after COVID-19 vaccination. The receptor set was obtained from a human donor who received a COVID-19 vaccine.

This chain uses TRBV7-9 with TRBJ1-4, with no clear D. The CDR3 runs 15 residues. In germline, CDR1 is SEHNR, CDR2 FQNEAQ (reference sequence). Trimming removed 2 bases from V and 0 bases from J, with 7 bases in between. The CDR3 is CASSLLSATNEKLFF. The CDR3 bases are TGTGCCAGCAGCTTACTCTCAGCAACTAATGAAAAACTGTTTTTT.

The V gene is TRBV5-1, the J gene TRBJ2-5; 9 bases line up with TRBD1. V lost 4 bases to trimming and J lost 5 bases; unmatched junction nucleotides: 3. The CDR3 totals 13 residues. Germline V gene lookup returns CDR1 SGHRS and CDR2 YFSETQ. The CDR3 region is CASSRTGEETQYF. As DNA, the CDR3 is TGCGCCAGCAGCCGGACAGGGGAGGAGACCCAGTACTTC.

The chain employs TRBV19 and TRBJ2-1, with TRBD2 matching over 12 bases. The CDR3 runs to 16 residues. Trimming cost V 6 bases and J 9 bases; bases outside gene matches: 12. Per the germline V gene, CDR1 is LNHDA and CDR2 is SQIVND (reference sequence). The CDR3 region has the DNA TGTGCCAGTAGGCTCCTCTCTAGCGGGGGGGCCGCTGAGCAGTTCTTC. It encodes CASRLLSSGGAAEQFF.

This clone occurred once. The rearrangement links TRBV12-3 or TRBV12-4 to TRBJ1-2, with 7 bases matching TRBD1. After removal of 1 base from V and 8 bases from J, the junction contained 4 bases not matched to a gene. This CDR3 has 13 amino acids. The CDR3 region has the DNA TGTGCCAGCAGTTTAGAGTCAGGGGGAGGCTACACCTTC. Translated, it gives CASSLESGGGYTF.

DNA of the CDR3: TGTGCCAGCAGCTCTAGAAACGGGGAGACCCAGTACTTC. This gives the protein CASSSRNGETQYF. The J gene is TRBJ2-5, the V gene TRBV7-9; the D is unclear. CDR3 length: 13 residues. Trimming cost V 4 bases and J 5 bases, with 11 bases left between them. Per germline, CDR1 SEHNR and CDR2 FQNEAQ (reference sequence). Drawing the rest from reference TRBV7-9 and TRBJ2-5, the complete variable domain is DTGVSQNPRHKITKRGQNVTFRCDPISEHNRLYWYRQTLGQGPEFLTYFQNEAQLEKSRLLSDRFSAERPKGSFSTLEIQRTEQGDSAMYLCASSSRNGETQYFGPGTRLLVL.

This clone appeared a few times. This rearrangement joins TRBV19 to TRBJ1-3; 10 positions match TRBD1. CDR1 and CDR2 (germline): LNHDA, SQIVND (reference sequence). V was pared by 6 bases and J by 3 bases, with 2 bases of the junction left unmatched. The CDR3 is 14 residues long. The CDR3 region has the DNA TGTGCCAGTAGCGACAGGGGGCTTGGAAACACCATATATTTT. It encodes CASSDRGLGNTIYF.

This clone was recorded a few times. This chain uses TRBV3-1 (or the pseudogene TRBV3-2) with TRBJ1-3, with no clear D. This CDR3 contains 17 residues. V gave up 6 bases and J gave up 0 bases, with 18 bases separating them. Germline V gives CDR1 LGHDT, CDR2 YNNKEL (reference sequence). The CDR3 sequence: CASSGIGGILSGNTIYF. CDR3 coding DNA: TGTGCCAGCAGTGGTATTGGCGGAATCCTCTCTGGAAACACCATATATTTT.

This chain joins TRBV2 and TRBJ1-1; D remains ambiguous. CDR1 SNHLY and CDR2 FYNNEI come from the germline V gene. The germline V and J ends were trimmed by 4 bases and 4 bases, with 4 bases remaining between them. The CDR3 covers 11 residues. CDR3 loop: CASSVSTEAFF. The CDR3 nucleotides are TGTGCCAGCAGTGTGAGCACTGAAGCTTTCTTT.

The CDR3 is CAISESRGQGHYEQYF. As DNA, the CDR3 is TGTGCCATCAGTGAGTCTCGGGGACAGGGACACTACGAGCAGTACTTC. The chain links TRBV10-3 to TRBJ2-7; 9 nucleotides agree with TRBD1. Germline loops: CDR1 ENHRY, CDR2 SYGVKD. The junction had 6 bases not matched to a gene; V was cut back by 0 bases and J by 3 bases. This CDR3 is 16 amino acids long.

By share of the sample, this clone is medium-sized. V gene TRBV7-9 combines with J gene TRBJ1-2; D not resolved. CDR3 length: 15 amino acids. With 5 bases removed from V and 4 bases from J, the gap between germline ends came to 17 bases. Germline V gene lookup returns CDR1 SEHNR and CDR2 FQNEAQ (reference sequence). CDR3 coding DNA: TGTGCCAGCAGCCCCTACGCTCGGACGGCCTATGGCTACACCTTC. Translation: CASSPYARTAYGYTF.

This chain links TRBV15 with TRBJ2-2; weak D call: TRBD2 (6 bases). V lost 5 bases to trimming and J lost 6 bases, with 13 bases between them. Germline V CDR1 and CDR2: LNHNV, YYDKDF (reference sequence). The CDR3 contains 14 residues. CDR3 nucleotide sequence: TGTGCCACCAGCCTAACGCGGGGCTCCGGGGAGCTGTTTTTT. It is translated as CATSLTRGSGELFF.

This clone was counted between two and nine times. The rearrangement joins TRBV21-1 to TRBJ2-5; no DNA check was done on the table's D call, TRBD2. TRBV21-1 is designated a pseudogene. The length of the CDR3 is 18 residues. CDR3 sequence reads: CASSKAGRDGRRRETQYF. The CDR3 coding sequence is TGTGCCAGCAGCAAAGCGGGGCGCGATGGGAGGAGACGAGAGACCCAGTACTTC.

This clone was found a few times. The rearrangement joins TRBV2 to TRBJ2-7; TRBD2 is a possible D gene (6 bases). With 4 bases removed from V and 3 bases from J, the gap between germline ends came to 10 bases. Germline V gene lookup returns CDR1 SNHLY and CDR2 FYNNEI. The CDR3 length is 13 residues. CDR3 sequence: CASSAGRDYEQYF. CDR3 in DNA: TGTGCCAGCAGTGCGGGGCGGGACTACGAGCAGTACTTC.